These 22 T cell receptor beta chains were sequenced from one sample in a study of T cell responses to AZD1222 COVID-19 vaccine. Sequencing used immunoSEQ multiplex PCR; TCRdb keeps in-frame clones, though not all of them. The sample has roughly 140,000 clones, roughly 90% seen once. The sample was peripheral blood, taken 28 days after the second AZD1222 dose. Receptors were obtained from an adult who received the AZD1222 COVID-19 vaccine.

The gene calls are TRBV7-6 and TRBJ1-1, with D possibly being TRBD1 (5 bases). Trimming took off 1 base at V and 4 bases at J, with 13 bases between the two ends. The length of the CDR3 is 15 residues. Germline lookup yields CDR1 SGHVS and CDR2 FNYEAQ. The CDR3 loop reads CASSLVLGGVTEAFF. As DNA, the CDR3 is TGTGCCAGCAGCTTAGTCCTGGGGGGTGTCACTGAAGCTTTCTTT.

The chain recombines TRBV18 with TRBJ1-3, with 9 bases identical to TRBD1. The V segment lost 5 bases and the J segment 4 bases; nucleotides outside the gene matches: 3. The CDR3 spans 14 residues. CDR1 is KGHSH, CDR2 LQKENI, per germline. CDR3 region: CASSTGQGGNTIYF. The CDR3, as DNA: TGTGCCAGCTCAACGGGACAGGGAGGAAACACCATATATTTT.

The V and J genes are TRBV27 and TRBJ2-7; a weak D match, TRBD2 (5 bases). CDR1 and CDR2 (germline): MNHEY, SMNVEV (reference sequence). The CDR3 consists of 13 residues. Trimming left V 0 bases short and J 6 bases short, with 9 bases between. For the CDR3, the DNA is TGTGCCAGCAGTTTATCGGCGGCGGGCGAGCAGTACTTC. Translating gives CASSLSAAGEQYF.

The chain employs TRBV5-1 and TRBJ2-1; TRBD1 matches 7 bases. CDR1 and CDR2 (germline): SGHRS, YFSETQ. V was clipped by 4 bases and J by 5 bases; unmatched bases: 6. CDR3 size: 14 residues. The CDR3 DNA reads as TGCGCCAGCAGCCAGACAGGGAATAACAATGAGCAGTTCTTC. It specifies CASSQTGNNNEQFF.

The rearrangement links TRBV13 to TRBJ1-6; the match to TRBD1 covers 7 bases. With V trimmed by 3 bases and J by 10 bases, 6 bases remained unmatched. Germline V lookup: CDR1 PRHDT, CDR2 FYEKMQ (reference sequence). This CDR3 is built from 14 residues. Here the CDR3 reads CASSFQGGRSPLHF. The CDR3 DNA is TGTGCCAGCAGCTTCCAGGGGGGAAGGTCACCCCTCCACTTT.

The chain employs TRBV29-1 and TRBJ1-3; D perhaps matches TRBD1 (5 bases). This CDR3 comprises 12 residues. V shed 6 bases and J shed 4 bases, with 10 bases lying between them. Germline values: CDR1 SQVTM, CDR2 ANQGSEA. The CDR3 region is CSVRESGNTIYF. The CDR3 DNA sequence: TGCAGCGTCAGGGAGTCCGGAAACACCATATATTTT.

The CDR3 region has the DNA TGTGCCAGTAGTAAGGTACAGGGGGTGAGCGAAAAACTGTTTTTT. It encodes CASSKVQGVSEKLFF. The rearrangement links TRBV19 to TRBJ1-4; TRBD1 matches at 8 bases. Germline V gene lookup returns CDR1 LNHDA and CDR2 SQIVND (reference sequence). Trimming cost V 4 bases and J 8 bases; bases outside gene matches: 9. The CDR3 runs 15 residues.

The chain has TRBV5-4 and TRBJ2-5; 11 bases match TRBD2. The V segment lost 4 bases and the J segment 4 bases; nucleotides outside the gene matches: 9. CDR3 length: 16 amino acids. Germline-derived CDR1 and CDR2 are SGHNT and YYREEE (reference sequence). The CDR3 DNA sequence: TGTGCCAGCAGCGCCAGTCTAGCGGGGGGCGGAGAGACCCAGTACTTC. Protein product: CASSASLAGGGETQYF.

The chain joins TRBV5-4 to TRBJ1-4; TRBD1 matches 10 bases. Trimming removed 4 bases from V and 8 bases from J; junction bases left unmatched: 5. The CDR3 loop spans 14 amino acids. The germline CDR1 and CDR2 sequences are SGHNT and YYREEE (reference sequence). The CDR3 sequence: CASSRDRGREKLFF. The CDR3 DNA follows: TGTGCCAGCAGCCGGGACAGGGGTCGAGAAAAACTGTTTTTT.

The chain employs TRBV28 and TRBJ2-5; D is perhaps TRBD1 (5 bases). The CDR3 has 13 residues. V was clipped by 2 bases and J by 3 bases, with 7 bases between them. Germline-derived CDR1 and CDR2 are MDHEN and SYDVKM. The CDR3 DNA reads TGTGCCAGCAGTTTACTACAGGAAGAGACCCAGTACTTC. It is translated as CASSLLQEETQYF.

This chain uses TRBV5-6 with TRBJ1-1; 9 nucleotides line up with TRBD1. Unmatched junction bases numbered 10, after V lost 1 base and J lost 3 bases. CDR1 is SGHDT, CDR2 YYEEEE, per germline. This CDR3 has 17 residues. The CDR3 nucleotides are TGTGCCAGCAGCTTGAACCTCGGGACAGGGACCGACACTGAAGCTTTCTTT. Protein sequence: CASSLNLGTGTDTEAFF.

The V call is TRBV14, the J call TRBJ2-5, with TRBD2 matching 8 bases. Germline V gene sequence: CDR1 SGHDN, CDR2 FVKESK. Germline trimming cut 3 bases from V and 4 bases from J; bases unmatched to any gene: 1. This CDR3 spans 13 amino acids. The CDR3 region has the DNA TGTGCCAGCAGCCACGCGGGGGGAGAGACCCAGTACTTC. Translated, it gives CASSHAGGETQYF.

The V gene is TRBV21-1, the J gene TRBJ1-2; the table names TRBD1, a call not compared with the DNA. TRBV21-1 is labeled a pseudogene. The CDR3 is 14 amino acids. CDR3 region: CASSNAGTVYGYTF. The CDR3 DNA sequence: TGTGCCAGCAGCAATGCCGGGACAGTCTATGGCTACACCTTC.

The table lists this clone with a count of one. The J gene is TRBJ1-1, the V gene TRBV7-9; D might be TRBD1 (5 bases). Trimming shortened V by 4 bases and J by 3 bases, and 15 bases separated the two germline ends. The CDR3 is made up of 15 amino acids. Germline-derived CDR1 and CDR2 are SEHNR and FQNEAQ (reference sequence). CDR3 sequence: CASSWDPRGDTEAFF. The CDR3 nucleotides are TGTGCCAGCAGCTGGGACCCCCGTGGAGACACTGAAGCTTTCTTT.

The J gene is TRBJ2-3, the V gene TRBV19, with a weak D call TRBD2 (5 bases). Germline-derived CDR1 and CDR2 are LNHDA and SQIVND (reference sequence). The ends were cut back, 6 bases at V and 3 bases at J, with 13 bases in the middle. CDR3 length equals 14 residues. In DNA, the CDR3 is TGTGCCAGTAGAAGAGAGGGAAGAACAGATACGCAGTATTTT. The encoded protein is CASRREGRTDTQYF. The entire variable domain, with the rest obtained from reference TRBV19 and TRBJ2-3, is as follows: DGGITQSPKYLFRKEGQNVTLSCEQNLNHDAMYWYRQDPGQGLRLIYYSQIVNDFQKGDIAEGYSVSREKKESFPLTVTSAQKNPTAFYLCASRREGRTDTQYFGPGTRLTVL.

The chain links TRBV4-1 to TRBJ1-3, with D possibly being TRBD1 (5 bases). Germline assignment: CDR1 MGHRA and CDR2 YSYEKL. The V and J ends lost 2 bases and 0 bases respectively, with 14 bases between them. There are 17 residues in the CDR3. DNA for the CDR3: TGCGCCAGCAGCCAACTTGGGACGGGGAGCTCTGGAAACACCATATATTTT. Its protein is CASSQLGTGSSGNTIYF.

This chain connects TRBV19 to TRBJ2-3; 7 bases are a match to TRBD2. CDR3 size: 16 residues. The germline gives CDR1 LNHDA, CDR2 SQIVND (reference sequence). Trimming took 5 bases from V and 4 from J; bases not matched to a gene: 12. As DNA, the CDR3 is TGTGCCAGTAGTCTCCCGGGACTAATAACCGCAGATACGCAGTATTTT. Translating gives CASSLPGLITADTQYF.

The gene calls are TRBV11-2 and TRBJ2-5; 13 positions match TRBD2. The CDR3 runs to 16 residues. Germline values: CDR1 SGHAT, CDR2 FQNNGV. J lost 1 base, V lost 4 bases, and 3 bases had no gene match. The CDR3 nucleotides are TGTGCCAGCAGCTGGGGGACTAGCGGGATCCAAGAGACCCAGTACTTC. Amino acids: CASSWGTSGIQETQYF.

The genes are TRBV19 and TRBJ1-6; D unresolved. Germline V gives CDR1 LNHDA, CDR2 SQIVND (reference sequence). Trimming took off 9 bases at V and 7 bases at J, with 28 bases between the two ends. CDR3 length: 18 residues. The CDR3 is CARRLKKAVPLNNSPLHF. CDR3 nucleotide sequence: TGTGCCAGAAGACTCAAGAAGGCCGTTCCTCTTAACAATTCACCCCTCCACTTT.

In this sample, this clone turned up a few times. This chain connects TRBV7-5 to TRBJ2-2; TRBD2 is the table's D call and was not checked against the DNA. TRBV7-5 counts as a pseudogene. The CDR3 is 15 residues long. CDR3 DNA: TGTGTCAGAAGCTTCGGGGGGGCCTTAATCGGGGAGCTGTTTTTT. Translating it yields CVRSFGGALIGELFF.

In this sample, this clone turned up once. This chain uses TRBV21-1 with TRBJ1-3; TRBD1 reflects the table's D call only, with no check against the DNA. TRBV21-1 is a known pseudogene. The CDR3 is 14 amino acids. CDR3 DNA: TGTGCCAGCTCCCTAACAGGGAATGGAAACACCATATATTTT. It codes for CASSLTGNGNTIYF.

V is TRBV5-1 and J is TRBJ2-3; TRBD2 is a possible D gene (5 bases). Germline V CDR1 and CDR2: SGHRS, YFSETQ. CDR3 length equals 15 residues. V shed 4 bases and J shed 0 bases, with 12 bases lying between them. CDR3 nucleotides: TGCGCCAGCAGCCCCGGGGTAGCGAGCACAGATACGCAGTATTTT. It yields the protein CASSPGVASTDTQYF. Supplemented by reference TRBV5-1 and TRBJ2-3, the full variable domain reads KAGVTQTPRYLIKTRGQQVTLSCSPISGHRSVSWYQQTPGQGLQFLFEYFSETQRNKGNFPGRFSGRQFSNSRSEMNVSTLELGDSALYLCASSPGVASTDTQYFGPGTRLTVL.